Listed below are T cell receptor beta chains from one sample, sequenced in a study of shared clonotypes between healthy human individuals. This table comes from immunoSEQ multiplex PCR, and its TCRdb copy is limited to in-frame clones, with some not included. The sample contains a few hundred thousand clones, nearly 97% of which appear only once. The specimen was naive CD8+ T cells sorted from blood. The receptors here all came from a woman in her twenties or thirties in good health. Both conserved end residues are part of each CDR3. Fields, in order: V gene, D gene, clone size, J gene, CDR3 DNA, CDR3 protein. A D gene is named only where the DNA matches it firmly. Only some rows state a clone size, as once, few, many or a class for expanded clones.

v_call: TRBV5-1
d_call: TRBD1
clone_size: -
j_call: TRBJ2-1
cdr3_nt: TGCGCCAGCAGCTTAGACAGGGGTGTCACGGGTGAGCAGTTCTTC
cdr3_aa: CASSLDRGVTGEQFF

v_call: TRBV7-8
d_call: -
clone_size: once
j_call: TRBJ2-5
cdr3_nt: TGTGCCAGCAGCTTGTATCAGTCGGGCATCATGGAGACCCAGTACTTC
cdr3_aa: CASSLYQSGIMETQYF

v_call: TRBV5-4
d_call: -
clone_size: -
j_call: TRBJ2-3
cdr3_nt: TGTGCCAGCGGACCCCCGGGAGAAAGGGCAGATACGCAGTATTTT
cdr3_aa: CASGPPGERADTQYF

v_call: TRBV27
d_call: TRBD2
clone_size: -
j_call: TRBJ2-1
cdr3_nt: TGTGCCAGCAGTGCGGCGACTAGCGGTCCCTACAATGAGCAGTTCTTC
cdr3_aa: CASSAATSGPYNEQFF

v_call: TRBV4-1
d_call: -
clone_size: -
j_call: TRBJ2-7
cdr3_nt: TGCGCCAGCAGCCGTACTAGAGACGAGCAGTACTTC
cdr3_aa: CASSRTRDEQYF

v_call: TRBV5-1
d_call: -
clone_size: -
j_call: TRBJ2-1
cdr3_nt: TGCGCCAGCAGGGATCACAATGAGCAGTTCTTC
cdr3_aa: CASRDHNEQFF

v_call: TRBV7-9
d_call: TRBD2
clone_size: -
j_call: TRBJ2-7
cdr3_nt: TGTGCCAGCAGCTGGGGGACTAGCGGAGCCTACGAGCAGTACTTC
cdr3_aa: CASSWGTSGAYEQYF

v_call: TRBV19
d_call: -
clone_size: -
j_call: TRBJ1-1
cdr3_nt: TGTGCCAGTAACAGAATCGGGTTTTTGGACACTGAAGCTTTCTTT
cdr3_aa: CASNRIGFLDTEAFF

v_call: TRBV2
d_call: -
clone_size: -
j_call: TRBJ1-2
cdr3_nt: TGTGCCAGCAGTGAGGGGGCCAACCGGGGCTACACCTTC
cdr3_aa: CASSEGANRGYTF

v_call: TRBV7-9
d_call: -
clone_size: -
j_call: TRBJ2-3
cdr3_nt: TGTGCCAGCAGCTTAGTCCCCGGAGGAGCGGAATTACGGGATACGCAGTATTTT
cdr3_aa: CASSLVPGGAELRDTQYF

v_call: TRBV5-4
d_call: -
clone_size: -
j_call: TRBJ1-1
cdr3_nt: TGTGCCAGCAGCTTTAGGGAAACCGGTGAAGCTTTCTTT
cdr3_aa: CASSFRETGEAFF

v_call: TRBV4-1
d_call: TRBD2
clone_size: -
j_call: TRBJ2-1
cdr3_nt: TGCGCCAGCAGCCTACGGGAAAGGACTAGCGATCCCCATGAGCAGTTCTTC
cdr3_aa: CASSLRERTSDPHEQFF

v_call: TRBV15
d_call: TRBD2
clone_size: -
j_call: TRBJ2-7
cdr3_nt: TGTGCCACCAGCAGGTCCGGGACTAGCGGGAGGAACGAGCAGTACTTC
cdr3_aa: CATSRSGTSGRNEQYF

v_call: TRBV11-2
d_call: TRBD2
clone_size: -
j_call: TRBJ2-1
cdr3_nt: TGTGCCAGCAGCTTTTCGGGAGGGCCTGGTAATGAGCAGTTCTTC
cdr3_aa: CASSFSGGPGNEQFF

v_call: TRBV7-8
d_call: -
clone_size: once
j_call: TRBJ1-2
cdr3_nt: TGTGCCAGCAGCTTAGACGGCTCTCCTAACTATGGCTACACCTTC
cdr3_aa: CASSLDGSPNYGYTF

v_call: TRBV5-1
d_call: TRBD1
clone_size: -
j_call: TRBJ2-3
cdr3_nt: TGCGCCAGCAGCTTGGAGGACAGGGCGGCAGATACGCAGTATTTT
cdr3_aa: CASSLEDRAADTQYF

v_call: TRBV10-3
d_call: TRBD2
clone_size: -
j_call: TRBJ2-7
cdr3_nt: TGTGCCATCAGTGTGGATAGCGGGAGTTACGAGCAGTACTTC
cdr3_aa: CAISVDSGSYEQYF

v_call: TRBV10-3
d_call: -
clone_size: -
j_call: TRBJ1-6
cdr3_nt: TGTGCCATCAGTTACGAGAATTCACCCCTCCACTTT
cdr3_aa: CAISYENSPLHF

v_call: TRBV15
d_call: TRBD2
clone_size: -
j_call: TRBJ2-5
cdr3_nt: TGTGCCACCAGCCGCGCAGCTAGCGGGACCCGAAAGACCCAGTACTTC
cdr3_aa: CATSRAASGTRKTQYF

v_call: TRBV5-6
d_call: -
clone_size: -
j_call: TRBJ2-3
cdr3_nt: TGTGCCAGCAGCTCAGGGCTGAGCACAGATACGCAGTATTTT
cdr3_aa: CASSSGLSTDTQYF

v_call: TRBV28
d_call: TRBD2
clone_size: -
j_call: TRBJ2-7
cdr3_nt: TGTGCCAGCAGAGAAGGGACTAGCGGGTTCTACGAGCAGTACTTC
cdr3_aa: CASREGTSGFYEQYF

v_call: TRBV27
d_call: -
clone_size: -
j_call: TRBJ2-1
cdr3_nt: TGTGCCAGCAGTTTAACGGATTACAATGAGCAGTTCTTC
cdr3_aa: CASSLTDYNEQFF

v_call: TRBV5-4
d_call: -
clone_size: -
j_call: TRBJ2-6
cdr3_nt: TGTGCCAGCAGCTTACACTTCTCTGGGGCCAACGTCCTGACTTTC
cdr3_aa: CASSLHFSGANVLTF

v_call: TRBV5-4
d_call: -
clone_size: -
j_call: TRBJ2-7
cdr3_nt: TGTGCCAGCAGCTGGAGCAGCGGGTCCTACGAGCAGTACTTC
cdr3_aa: CASSWSSGSYEQYF

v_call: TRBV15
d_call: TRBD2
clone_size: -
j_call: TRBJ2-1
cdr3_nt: TGTGCCACCAGCAGAGTGGTCAGCGGGACCGCCTTTGAGCAGTTCTTC
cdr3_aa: CATSRVVSGTAFEQFF

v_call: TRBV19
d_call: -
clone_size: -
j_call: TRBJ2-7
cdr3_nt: TGTGCCAGTAGTACCACACAGGGATACGAGCAGTACTTC
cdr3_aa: CASSTTQGYEQYF

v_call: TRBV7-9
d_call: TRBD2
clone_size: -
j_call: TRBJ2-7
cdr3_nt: TGTGCCAGCAGCTGGGCGGGACTAGCTGAGGACGAGCAGTACTTC
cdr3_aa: CASSWAGLAEDEQYF

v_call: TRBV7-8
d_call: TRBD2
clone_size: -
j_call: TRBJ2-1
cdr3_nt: TGTGCCAGCGGGACTAGCGACAATGAGCAGTTCTTC
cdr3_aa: CASGTSDNEQFF

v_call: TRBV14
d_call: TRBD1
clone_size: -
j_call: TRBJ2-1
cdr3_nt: TGTGCCAGCAGCCCCAGAGGACAGGGGAGTGATGAGCAGTTCTTC
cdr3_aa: CASSPRGQGSDEQFF

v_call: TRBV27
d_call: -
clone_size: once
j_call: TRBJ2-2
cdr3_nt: TGTGCCAGCAGCACTATTAAAGGGTCAGGGACCGGGGAGCTGTTTTTT
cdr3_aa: CASSTIKGSGTGELFF

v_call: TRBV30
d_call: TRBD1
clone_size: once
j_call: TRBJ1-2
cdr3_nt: TGTGCCTGGCAGACAGGGGCCACGACGGACTATGGCTACACCTTC
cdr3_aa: CAWQTGATTDYGYTF

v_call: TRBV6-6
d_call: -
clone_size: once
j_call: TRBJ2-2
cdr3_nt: TGTGCCAGCAGTTACTCGGCAGGGCACACCGGGGAGCTGTTTTTT
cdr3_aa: CASSYSAGHTGELFF

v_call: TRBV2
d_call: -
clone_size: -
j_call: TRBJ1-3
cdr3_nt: TGTGCCAGCAGTGCGTTACAGGGCTCTGGAAACACCATATATTTT
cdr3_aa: CASSALQGSGNTIYF

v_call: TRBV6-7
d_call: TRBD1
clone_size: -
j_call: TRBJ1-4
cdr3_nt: TGTGCCAGCAGTAGACAGGGCTCAAATGAAAAACTGTTTTTT
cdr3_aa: CASSRQGSNEKLFF

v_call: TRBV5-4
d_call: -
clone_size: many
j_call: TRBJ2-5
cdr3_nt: TGTGCCAGCAGCTTGGAGGCCCAAGAGACCCAGTACTTC
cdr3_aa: CASSLEAQETQYF

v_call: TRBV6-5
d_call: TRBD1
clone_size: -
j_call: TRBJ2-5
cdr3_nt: TGTGCCAGCAGTTACACAGGGGGTGAGCCAATGGGGACCCAGTACTTC
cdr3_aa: CASSYTGGEPMGTQYF

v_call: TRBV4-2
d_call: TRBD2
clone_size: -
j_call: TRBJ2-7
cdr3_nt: TGTGCCAGCAGCCAGGAGGGACTAGCGGGACGCGACGAGCAGTACTTC
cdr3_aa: CASSQEGLAGRDEQYF

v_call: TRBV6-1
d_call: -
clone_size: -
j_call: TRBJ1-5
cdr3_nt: TGTGCCAGCAGTGAGGGCAGGGTTATTGTCAATCAGCCCCAGCATTTT
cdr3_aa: CASSEGRVIVNQPQHF

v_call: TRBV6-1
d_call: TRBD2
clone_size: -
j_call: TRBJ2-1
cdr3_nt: TGTGCCAGCAGTGGGGGACTAGCGGGAGTTTACTCCTACAATGAGCAGTTCTTC
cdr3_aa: CASSGGLAGVYSYNEQFF

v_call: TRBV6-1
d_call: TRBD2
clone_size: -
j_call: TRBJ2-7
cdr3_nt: TGTGCCAGCAGTCGGCTCAGCGGGACGTCCTACGAGCAGTACTTC
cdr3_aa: CASSRLSGTSYEQYF

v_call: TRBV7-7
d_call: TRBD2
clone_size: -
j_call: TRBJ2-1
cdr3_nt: TGTGCCAGCAGCGCGGGACTAGCGGTATACAATGAGCAGTTCTTC
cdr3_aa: CASSAGLAVYNEQFF

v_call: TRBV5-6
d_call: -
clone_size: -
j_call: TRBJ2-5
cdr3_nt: TGTGCCAGCAGCTTGGGGTCTGAGGGAGAGACCCAGTACTTC
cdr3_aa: CASSLGSEGETQYF

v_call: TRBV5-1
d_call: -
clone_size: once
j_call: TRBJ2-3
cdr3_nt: TGCGCCAGCAGCTTGGCCGGGCAGCGAGGTACAGATACGCAGTATTTT
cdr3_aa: CASSLAGQRGTDTQYF

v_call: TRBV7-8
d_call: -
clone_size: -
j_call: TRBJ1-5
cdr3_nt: TGTGCCAGCAGCTTAGAGGTAATGGGGTTAGGCAATCAGCCCCAGCATTTT
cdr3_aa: CASSLEVMGLGNQPQHF

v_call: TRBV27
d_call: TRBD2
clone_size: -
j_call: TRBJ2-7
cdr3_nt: TGTGCCAGCAGTTATAAAGCAGCGGGAGGACCCGCCGACGAGCAGTACTTC
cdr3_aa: CASSYKAAGGPADEQYF

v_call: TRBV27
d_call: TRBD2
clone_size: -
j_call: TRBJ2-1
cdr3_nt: TGTGCCAGCAGCCAGCGGGCCACTAGCGGGAGTCACAATGAGCAGTTCTTC
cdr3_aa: CASSQRATSGSHNEQFF

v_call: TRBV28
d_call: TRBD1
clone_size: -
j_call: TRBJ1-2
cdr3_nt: TGTGCCAGCAGTGGACCACAGGGGGCGGTGAGGTATGGCTACACCTTC
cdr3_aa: CASSGPQGAVRYGYTF

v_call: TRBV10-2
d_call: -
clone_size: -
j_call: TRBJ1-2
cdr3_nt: TGCGCCACCCAGACAGAAGCTAACTATGGCTACACCTTC
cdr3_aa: CATQTEANYGYTF

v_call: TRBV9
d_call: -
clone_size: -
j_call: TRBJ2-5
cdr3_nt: TGTGCCAGCGGGGGTCAGGGAGAGACCCAGTACTTC
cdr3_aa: CASGGQGETQYF

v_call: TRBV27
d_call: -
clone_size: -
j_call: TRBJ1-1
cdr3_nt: TGTGCCAGCAGTTATAAGATGAACACTGAAGCTTTCTTT
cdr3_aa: CASSYKMNTEAFF

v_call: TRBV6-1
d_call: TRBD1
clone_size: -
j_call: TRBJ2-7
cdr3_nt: TGTGCCAGCAGTGTCAAATGGGACAGGGCCTACGAGCAGTACTTC
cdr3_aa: CASSVKWDRAYEQYF

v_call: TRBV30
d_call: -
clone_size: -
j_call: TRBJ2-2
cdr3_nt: TGTGCCTGGAGCCACATGGGTGGGGGCACCGGGGAGCTGTTTTTT
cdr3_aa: CAWSHMGGGTGELFF

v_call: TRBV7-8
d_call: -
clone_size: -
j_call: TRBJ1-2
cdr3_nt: TGTGCCAGCAGCTCAGAAAAACAGGGCGGCCGTCACTATGGCTACACCTTC
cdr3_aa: CASSSEKQGGRHYGYTF

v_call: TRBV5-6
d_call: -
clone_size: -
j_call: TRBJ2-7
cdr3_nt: TGTGCCAGCAGCTTGTCACTATCCTACGAGCAGTACTTC
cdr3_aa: CASSLSLSYEQYF